This T cell receptor beta chain appears in the sequencing data of a study of blood T cells in healthy people across ages. Study-level points and caveats: Roughly linear age-related decline in beta diversity appeared, significant by age approximately 43. Strong correlation linked observed beta diversity and percent naive T cells. Diversity was higher, and naive CD4+ cells more numerous, in long-lived donors than in aged donors.

The second PCR ran roughly 7 to 11 cycles with a sample-barcoded 5' primer and J-beta primers. Each cDNA molecule received a tag from a template-switch adaptor that had 12 random nucleotides. TCRdb re-called the 5' RACE reads with MiXCR, one entry per CDR3 protein. This sample carries around 1.5 million distinct CDR3 sequences, 30% to 40% of them seen once, and the ten largest clones take approximately 10%. A remark on this clonotype: Its antigen is still unknown.

Between the trimmed V and J ends, which lost 0 bases and 1 base, there was a span of 12 bases. Germline assignment: CDR1 SGHNT and CDR2 YYREEE (reference sequence). The CDR3 loop spans 16 amino acids. Material: blood. This chain uses TRBV5-4 with TRBJ2-3; tentative D call: TRBD2 (5 bases). The clonotype was recovered from a woman aged 25 to 39 in good health. This CDR3 is CASSLESGEGTDTQYF. The CDR3 nucleotides are TGTGCCAGCAGCTTGGAAAGCGGTGAGGGCACAGATACGCAGTATTTT.